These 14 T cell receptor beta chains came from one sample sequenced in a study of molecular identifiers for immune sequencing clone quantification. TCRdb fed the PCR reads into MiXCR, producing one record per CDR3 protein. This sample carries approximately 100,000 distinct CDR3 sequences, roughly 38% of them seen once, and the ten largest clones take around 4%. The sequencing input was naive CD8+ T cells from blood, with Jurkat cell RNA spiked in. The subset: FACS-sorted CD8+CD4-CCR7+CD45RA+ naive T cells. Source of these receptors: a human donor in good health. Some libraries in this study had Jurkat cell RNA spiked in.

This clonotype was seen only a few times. The CDR3 DNA reads as TGTGCCAGCAGCCATCTCCAGGGGCCGGGGAACTATGGCTACACCTTC. Protein sequence: CASSHLQGPGNYGYTF. The rearrangement joins TRBV4-2 to TRBJ1-2; possibly TRBD1 for D (6 bases). The V gene's germline CDR1 is LGHNA and CDR2 YNFKEQ. This CDR3 has 16 residues. Deletions cut 3 bases from V and 2 bases from J, with 16 bases between.

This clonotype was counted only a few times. The CDR3: CASSFEGSNEQFF. For the CDR3, the DNA is TGTGCCAGCAGTTTTGAGGGATCTAATGAGCAGTTCTTC. The chain carries TRBV12-3 or TRBV12-4 and TRBJ2-1, with D possibly being TRBD2 (5 bases). The CDR3 is 13 amino acids. V lost 3 bases, J lost 7 bases, and 10 bases lay in between.

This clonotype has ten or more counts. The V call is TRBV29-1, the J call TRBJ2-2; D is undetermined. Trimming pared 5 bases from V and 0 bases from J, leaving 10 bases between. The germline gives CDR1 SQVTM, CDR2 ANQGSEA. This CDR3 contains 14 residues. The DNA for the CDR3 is TGCAGCGTTTTCCTGCAGACGAACACCGGGGAGCTGTTTTTT. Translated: CSVFLQTNTGELFF.

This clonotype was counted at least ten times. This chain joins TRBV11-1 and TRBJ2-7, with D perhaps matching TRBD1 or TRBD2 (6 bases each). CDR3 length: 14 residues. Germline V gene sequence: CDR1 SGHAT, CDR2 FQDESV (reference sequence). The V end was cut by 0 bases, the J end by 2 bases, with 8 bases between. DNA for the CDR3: TGTGCCAGCAGCTTAGCGGGGGGCGCCTACGAGCAGTACTTC. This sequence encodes CASSLAGGAYEQYF.

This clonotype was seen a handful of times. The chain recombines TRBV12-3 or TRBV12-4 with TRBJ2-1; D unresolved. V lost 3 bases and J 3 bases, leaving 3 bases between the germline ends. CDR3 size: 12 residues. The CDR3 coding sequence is TGTGCCAGCAGTTTTAGCTACAATGAGCAGTTCTTC. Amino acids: CASSFSYNEQFF.

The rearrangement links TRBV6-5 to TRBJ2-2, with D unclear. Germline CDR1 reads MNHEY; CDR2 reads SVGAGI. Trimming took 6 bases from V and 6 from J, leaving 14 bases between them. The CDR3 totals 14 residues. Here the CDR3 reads CASREDSWAGELFF. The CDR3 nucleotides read TGTGCCAGCAGAGAGGATAGCTGGGCCGGGGAGCTGTTTTTT.

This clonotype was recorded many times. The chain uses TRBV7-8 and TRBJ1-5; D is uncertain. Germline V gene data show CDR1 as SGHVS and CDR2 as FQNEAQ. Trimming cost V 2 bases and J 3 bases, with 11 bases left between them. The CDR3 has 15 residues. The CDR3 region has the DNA TGTGCCAGCAGCTTATACGTGTCAGACAATCAGCCCCAGCATTTT. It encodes CASSLYVSDNQPQHF.

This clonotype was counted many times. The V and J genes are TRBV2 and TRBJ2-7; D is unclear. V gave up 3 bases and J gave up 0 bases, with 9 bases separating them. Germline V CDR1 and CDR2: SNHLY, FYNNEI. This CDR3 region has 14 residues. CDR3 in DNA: TGTGCCAGCAGTGATGGTGCCAGCTCCTACGAGCAGTACTTC. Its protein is CASSDGASSYEQYF.

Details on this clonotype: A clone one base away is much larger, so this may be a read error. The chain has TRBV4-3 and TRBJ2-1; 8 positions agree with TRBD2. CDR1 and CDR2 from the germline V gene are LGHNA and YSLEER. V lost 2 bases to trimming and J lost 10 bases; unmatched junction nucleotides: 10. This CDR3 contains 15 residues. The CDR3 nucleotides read TGCGCCAGCAGCCAAACTAGCGGACCAACAAAAGAGCAGTTCTTC. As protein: CASSQTSGPTKEQFF.

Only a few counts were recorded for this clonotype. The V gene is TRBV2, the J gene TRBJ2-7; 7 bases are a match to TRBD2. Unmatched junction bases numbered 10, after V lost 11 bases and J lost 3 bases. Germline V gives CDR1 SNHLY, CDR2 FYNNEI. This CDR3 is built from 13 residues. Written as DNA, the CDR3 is TGTGCCGCAAGTGGGGGGGAGGGCTACGAGCAGTACTTC. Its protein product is CAASGGEGYEQYF.

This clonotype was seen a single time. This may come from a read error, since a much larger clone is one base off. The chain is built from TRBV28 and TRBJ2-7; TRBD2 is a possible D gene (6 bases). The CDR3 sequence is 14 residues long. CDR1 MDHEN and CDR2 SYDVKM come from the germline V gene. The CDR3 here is CASSPAWDSYEQCF. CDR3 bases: TGTGCCAGCAGCCCAGCCTGGGACTCCTACGAGCAGTGCTTC.

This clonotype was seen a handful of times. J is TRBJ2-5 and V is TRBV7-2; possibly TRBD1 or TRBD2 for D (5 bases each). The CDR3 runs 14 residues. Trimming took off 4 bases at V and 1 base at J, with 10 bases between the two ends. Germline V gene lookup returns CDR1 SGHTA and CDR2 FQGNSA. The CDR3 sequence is CASSSGRPQETQYF. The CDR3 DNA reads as TGTGCCAGCAGCTCGGGACGGCCCCAAGAGACCCAGTACTTC.

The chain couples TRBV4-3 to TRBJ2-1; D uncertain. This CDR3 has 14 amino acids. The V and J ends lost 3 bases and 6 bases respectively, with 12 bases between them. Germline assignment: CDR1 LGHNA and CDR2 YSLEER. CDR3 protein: CASSHLLEPNEQFF. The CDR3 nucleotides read TGCGCCAGCAGCCATCTTCTAGAACCCAATGAGCAGTTCTTC.

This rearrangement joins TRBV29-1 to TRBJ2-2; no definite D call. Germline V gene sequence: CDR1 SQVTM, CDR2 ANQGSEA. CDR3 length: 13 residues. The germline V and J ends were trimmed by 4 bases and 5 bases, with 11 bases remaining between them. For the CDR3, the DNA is TGCAGCGTTGTAGGCCACGATACCGGGGAGCTGTTTTTT. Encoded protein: CSVVGHDTGELFF.